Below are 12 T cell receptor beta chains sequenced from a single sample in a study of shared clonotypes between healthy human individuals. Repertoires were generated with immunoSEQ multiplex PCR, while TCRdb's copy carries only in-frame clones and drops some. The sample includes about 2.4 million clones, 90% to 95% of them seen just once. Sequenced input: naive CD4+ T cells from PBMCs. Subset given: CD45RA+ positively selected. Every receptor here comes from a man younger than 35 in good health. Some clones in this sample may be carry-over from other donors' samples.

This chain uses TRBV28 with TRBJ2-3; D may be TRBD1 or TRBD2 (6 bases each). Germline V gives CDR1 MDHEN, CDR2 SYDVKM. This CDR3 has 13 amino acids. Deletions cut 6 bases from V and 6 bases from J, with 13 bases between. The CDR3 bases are TGTGCCAGCAGGTGGGGGGCCGGTGATACGCAGTATTTT. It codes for CASRWGAGDTQYF.

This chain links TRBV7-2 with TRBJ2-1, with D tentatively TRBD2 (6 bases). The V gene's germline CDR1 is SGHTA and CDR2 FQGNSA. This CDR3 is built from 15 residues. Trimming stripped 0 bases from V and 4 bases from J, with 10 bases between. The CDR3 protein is CASSLASGFYNEQFF. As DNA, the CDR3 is TGTGCCAGCAGCTTAGCTAGCGGATTTTACAATGAGCAGTTCTTC.

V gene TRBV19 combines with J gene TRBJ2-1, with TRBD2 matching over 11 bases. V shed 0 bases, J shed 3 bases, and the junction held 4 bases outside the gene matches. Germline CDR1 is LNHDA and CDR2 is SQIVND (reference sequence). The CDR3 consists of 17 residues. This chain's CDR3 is CASSIELAGGVYNEQFF. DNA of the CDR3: TGTGCCAGTAGTATAGAGCTAGCGGGAGGAGTCTACAATGAGCAGTTCTTC.

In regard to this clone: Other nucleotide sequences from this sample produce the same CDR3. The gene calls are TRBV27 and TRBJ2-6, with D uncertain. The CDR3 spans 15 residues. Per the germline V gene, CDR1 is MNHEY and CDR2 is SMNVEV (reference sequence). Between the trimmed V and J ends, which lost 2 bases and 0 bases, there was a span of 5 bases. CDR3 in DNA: TGTGCCAGCAGTTTACTGGGCTCTGGGGCCAACGTCCTGACTTTC. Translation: CASSLLGSGANVLTF.

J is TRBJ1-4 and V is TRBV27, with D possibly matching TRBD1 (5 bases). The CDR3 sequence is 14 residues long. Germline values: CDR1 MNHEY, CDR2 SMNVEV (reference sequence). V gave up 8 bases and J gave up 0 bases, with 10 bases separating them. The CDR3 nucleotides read TGTGCCAGCGCCCTGACAGCAACTAATGAAAAACTGTTTTTT. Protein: CASALTATNEKLFF.

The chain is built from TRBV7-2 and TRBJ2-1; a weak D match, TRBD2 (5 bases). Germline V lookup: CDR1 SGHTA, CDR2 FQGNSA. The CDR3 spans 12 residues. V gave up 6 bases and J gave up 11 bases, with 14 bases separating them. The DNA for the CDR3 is TGTGCCAGCAGGTTGGACTTCACCAAGCAGTTCTTC. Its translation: CASRLDFTKQFF.

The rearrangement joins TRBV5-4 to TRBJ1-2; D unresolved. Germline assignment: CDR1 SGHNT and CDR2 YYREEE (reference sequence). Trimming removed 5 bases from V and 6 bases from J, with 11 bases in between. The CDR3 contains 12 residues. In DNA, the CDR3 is TGTGCCAGCAGAGACGGAGTCCATGGCTACACCTTC. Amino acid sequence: CASRDGVHGYTF. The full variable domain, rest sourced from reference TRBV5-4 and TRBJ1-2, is ETGVTQSPTHLIKTRGQQVTLRCSSQSGHNTVSWYQQALGQGPQFIFQYYREEENGRGNFPPRFSGLQFPNYSSELNVNALELDDSALYLCASRDGVHGYTFGSGTRLTVV.

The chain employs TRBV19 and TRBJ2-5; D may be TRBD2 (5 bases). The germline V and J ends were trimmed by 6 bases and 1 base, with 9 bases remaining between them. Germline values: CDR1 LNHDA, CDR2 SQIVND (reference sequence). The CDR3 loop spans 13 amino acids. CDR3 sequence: CASRTGIQETQYF. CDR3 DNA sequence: TGTGCCAGTAGGACCGGGATCCAAGAGACCCAGTACTTC.

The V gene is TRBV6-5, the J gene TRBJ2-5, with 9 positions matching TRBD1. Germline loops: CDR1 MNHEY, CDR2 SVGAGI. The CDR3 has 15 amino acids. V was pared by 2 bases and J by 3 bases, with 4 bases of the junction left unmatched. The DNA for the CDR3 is TGTGCCAGCAGTTACCGCCGGACAGGGGAAGAGACCCAGTACTTC. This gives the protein CASSYRRTGEETQYF.

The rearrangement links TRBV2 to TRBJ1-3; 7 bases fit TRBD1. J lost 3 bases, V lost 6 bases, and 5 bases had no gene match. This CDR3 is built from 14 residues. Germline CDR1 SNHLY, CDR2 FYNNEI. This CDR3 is CASSATGSGNTIYF. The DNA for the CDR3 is TGTGCCAGCAGCGCGACAGGGAGTGGAAACACCATATATTTT.

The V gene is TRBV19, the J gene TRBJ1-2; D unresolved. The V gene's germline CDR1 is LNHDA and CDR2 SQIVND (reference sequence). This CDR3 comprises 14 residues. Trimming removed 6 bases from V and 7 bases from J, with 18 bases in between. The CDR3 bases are TGTGCCAGTAGCCAAGGGTTAAATAAGGGTGGCTACACCTTC. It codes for CASSQGLNKGGYTF.

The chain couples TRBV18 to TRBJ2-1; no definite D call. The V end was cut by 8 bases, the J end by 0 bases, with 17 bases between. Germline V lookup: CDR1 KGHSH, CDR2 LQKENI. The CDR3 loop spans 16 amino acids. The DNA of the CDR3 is TGTGCCAGCCTCTCGGCAGTCAAGAGCTCCTACAATGAGCAGTTCTTC. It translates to CASLSAVKSSYNEQFF.